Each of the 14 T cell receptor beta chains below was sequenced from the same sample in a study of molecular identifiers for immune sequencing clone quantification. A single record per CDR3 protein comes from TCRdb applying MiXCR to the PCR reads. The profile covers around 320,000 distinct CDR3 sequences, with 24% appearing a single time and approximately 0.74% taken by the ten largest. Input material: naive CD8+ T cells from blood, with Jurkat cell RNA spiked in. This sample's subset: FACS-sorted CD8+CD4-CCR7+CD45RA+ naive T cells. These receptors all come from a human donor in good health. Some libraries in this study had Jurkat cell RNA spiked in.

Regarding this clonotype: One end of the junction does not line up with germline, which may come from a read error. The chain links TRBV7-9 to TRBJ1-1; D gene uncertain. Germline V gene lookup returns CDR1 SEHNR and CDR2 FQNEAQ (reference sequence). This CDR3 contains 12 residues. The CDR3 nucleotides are TGTGCCAGCAGCTTAGCTGGTGGTGAGGCTCTCTTT. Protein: CASSLAGGEALF.

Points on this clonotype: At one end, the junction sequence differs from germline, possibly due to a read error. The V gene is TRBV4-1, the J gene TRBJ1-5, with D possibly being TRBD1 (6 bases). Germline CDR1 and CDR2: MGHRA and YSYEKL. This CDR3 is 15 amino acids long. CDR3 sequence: CASSQLRGTRGPPHF. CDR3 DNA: TGCGCCAGCAGCCAATTAAGGGGGACGAGGGGTCCCCCGCATTTT.

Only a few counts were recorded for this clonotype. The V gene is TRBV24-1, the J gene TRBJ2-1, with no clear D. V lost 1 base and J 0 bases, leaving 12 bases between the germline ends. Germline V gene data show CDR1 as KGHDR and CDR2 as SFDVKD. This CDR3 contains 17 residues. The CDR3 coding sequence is TGTGCCACCAGTGATTTTAGGGCCAGGAGCTCCTACAATGAGCAGTTCTTC. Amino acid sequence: CATSDFRARSSYNEQFF.

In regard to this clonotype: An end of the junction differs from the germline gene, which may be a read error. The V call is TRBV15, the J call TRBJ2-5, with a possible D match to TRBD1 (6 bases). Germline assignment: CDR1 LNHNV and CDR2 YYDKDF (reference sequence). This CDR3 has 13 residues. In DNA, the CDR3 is TGTGCCACCAGTAGAGACAGGAAAGAGACCCAGTACTTC. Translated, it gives CATSRDRKETQYF.

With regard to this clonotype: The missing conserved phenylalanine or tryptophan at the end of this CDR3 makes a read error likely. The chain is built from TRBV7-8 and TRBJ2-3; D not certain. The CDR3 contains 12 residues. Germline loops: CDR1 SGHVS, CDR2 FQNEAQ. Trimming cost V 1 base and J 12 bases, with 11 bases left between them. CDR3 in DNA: TGTGCCAGCAGCTTAGAAGGGCTTCACCAGTATCTT. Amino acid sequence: CASSLEGLHQYL.

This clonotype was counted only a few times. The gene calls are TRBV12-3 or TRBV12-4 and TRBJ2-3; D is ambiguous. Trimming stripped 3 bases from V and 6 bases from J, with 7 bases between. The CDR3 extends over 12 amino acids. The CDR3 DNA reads TGTGCCAGCAGTTTTGATGTGGATACGCAGTATTTT. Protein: CASSFDVDTQYF.

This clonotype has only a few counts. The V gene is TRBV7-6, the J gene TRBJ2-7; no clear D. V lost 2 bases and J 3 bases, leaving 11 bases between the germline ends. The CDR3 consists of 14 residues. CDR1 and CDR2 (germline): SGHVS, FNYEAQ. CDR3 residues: CASSLFLSDYEQYF. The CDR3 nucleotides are TGTGCCAGCAGCTTATTCCTGAGCGACTACGAGCAGTACTTC.

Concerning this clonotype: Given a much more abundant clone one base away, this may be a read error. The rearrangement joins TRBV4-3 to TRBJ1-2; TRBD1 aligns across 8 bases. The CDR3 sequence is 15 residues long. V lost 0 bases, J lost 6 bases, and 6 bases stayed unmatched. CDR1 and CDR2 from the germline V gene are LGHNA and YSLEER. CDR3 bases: TGCGCCAGCAGCCAAGATCAGACAGGGGCCCATGGCTACACCTTC. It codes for CASSQDQTGAHGYTF.

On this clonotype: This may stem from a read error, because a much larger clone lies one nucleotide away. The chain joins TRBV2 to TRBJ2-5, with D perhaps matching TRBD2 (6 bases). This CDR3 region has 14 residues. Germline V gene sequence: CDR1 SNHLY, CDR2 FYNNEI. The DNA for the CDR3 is TGTGCCAGCAGTGACTTAGCGGATCAAGAGGCCCAGTACTTC. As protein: CASSDLADQEAQYF. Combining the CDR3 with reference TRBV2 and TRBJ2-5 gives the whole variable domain EPEVTQTPSHQVTQMGQEVILRCVPISNHLYFYWYRQILGQKVEFLVSFYNNEISEKSEIFDDQFSVERPDGSNFTLKIRSTKLEDSAMYFCASSDLADQEAQYFGPGTRLLVL.

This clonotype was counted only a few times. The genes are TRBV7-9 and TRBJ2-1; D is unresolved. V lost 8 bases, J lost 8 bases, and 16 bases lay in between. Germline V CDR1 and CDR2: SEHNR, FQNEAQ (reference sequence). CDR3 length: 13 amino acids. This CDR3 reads CASSPPSVYEQFF. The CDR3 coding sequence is TGTGCCAGCTCCCCCCCCTCAGTGTATGAGCAGTTCTTC. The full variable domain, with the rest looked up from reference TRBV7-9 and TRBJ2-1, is DTGVSQNPRHKITKRGQNVTFRCDPISEHNRLYWYRQTLGQGPEFLTYFQNEAQLEKSRLLSDRFSAERPKGSFSTLEIQRTEQGDSAMYLCASSPPSVYEQFFGPGTRLTVL.

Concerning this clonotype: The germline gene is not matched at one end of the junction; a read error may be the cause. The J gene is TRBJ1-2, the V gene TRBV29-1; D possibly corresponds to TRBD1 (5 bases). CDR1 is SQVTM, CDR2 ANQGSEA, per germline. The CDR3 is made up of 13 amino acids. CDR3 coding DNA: TGCGGCGTTGAAGAGGAATGGGGGTATGGCTACACCTTC. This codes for CGVEEEWGYGYTF.

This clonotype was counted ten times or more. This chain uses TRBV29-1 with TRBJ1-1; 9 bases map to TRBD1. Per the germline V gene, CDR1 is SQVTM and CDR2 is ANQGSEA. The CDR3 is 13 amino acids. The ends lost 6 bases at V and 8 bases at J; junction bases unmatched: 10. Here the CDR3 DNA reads TGCAGCGTCTACGACGGGACAGGGTACGAAGCTTTCTTT. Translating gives CSVYDGTGYEAFF.

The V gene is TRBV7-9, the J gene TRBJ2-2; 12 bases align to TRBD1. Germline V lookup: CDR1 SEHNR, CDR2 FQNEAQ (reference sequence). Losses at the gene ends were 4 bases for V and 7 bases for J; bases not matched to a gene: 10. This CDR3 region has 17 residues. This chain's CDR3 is CASSSPGTGGLIGELFF. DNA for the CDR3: TGTGCCAGCAGCTCCCCCGGGACAGGGGGCTTGATCGGGGAGCTGTTTTTT.

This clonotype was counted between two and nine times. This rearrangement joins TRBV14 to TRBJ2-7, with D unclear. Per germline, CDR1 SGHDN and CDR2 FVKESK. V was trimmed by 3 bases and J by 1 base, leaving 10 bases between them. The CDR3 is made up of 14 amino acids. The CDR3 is CASSQNQRSYEQYF. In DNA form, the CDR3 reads TGTGCCAGCAGCCAGAATCAGCGTTCCTACGAGCAGTACTTC. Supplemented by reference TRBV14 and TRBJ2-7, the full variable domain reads EAGVTQFPSHSVIEKGQTVTLRCDPISGHDNLYWYRRVMGKEIKFLLHFVKESKQDESGMPNNRFLAERTGGTYSTLKVQPAELEDSGVYFCASSQNQRSYEQYFGPGTRLTVT.